The 5 T cell receptor beta chains reported below all come from one sample, sequenced in a study of graft-versus-host responses after intestinal transplantation. Sequencing used immunoSEQ multiplex PCR; TCRdb keeps in-frame clones, though not all of them. The sample holds 90,000 to 120,000 clones, 87% seen once. Their antigens are not known. Sequenced material: unstimulated CD4+ T cells sorted from spleen or lymph node cells, taken before transplant. These receptors all stem from a human donor who was the organ donor for an intestinal transplant.

The V call is TRBV6-5, the J call TRBJ2-5, with 8 bases fitting TRBD1. The CDR3 has 15 residues. The V segment lost 8 bases and the J segment 5 bases; nucleotides outside the gene matches: 13. In germline, CDR1 is MNHEY, CDR2 SVGAGI. The CDR3 loop is CASSLQGASRETQYF. In DNA form, the CDR3 reads TGTGCCAGCTCTCTCCAGGGGGCGTCCAGGGAGACCCAGTACTTC.

The chain is built from TRBV6-5 and TRBJ2-7; no reliable D call. The V and J ends lost 5 bases and 3 bases respectively, with 8 bases between them. The CDR3 is 12 amino acids. Germline values: CDR1 MNHEY, CDR2 SVGAGI. The CDR3 coding sequence is TGTGCCAGCAGTGACCTGTTCTACGAGCAGTACTTC. This gives the protein CASSDLFYEQYF.

The V gene is TRBV12-5, the J gene TRBJ1-1; no clear D gene. Trimming stripped 3 bases from V and 8 bases from J, with 13 bases between. CDR1 LGHNT and CDR2 FRNRAP come from the germline V gene. The CDR3 loop spans 13 amino acids. The CDR3 DNA reads as TGTGCTAGTGGTTTTCGTGGCACACGCGAAGCTTTCTTT. It specifies CASGFRGTREAFF.

The chain joins TRBV6-1 to TRBJ1-2, with TRBD1 matching 8 bases. This CDR3 has 15 amino acids. V shed 2 bases, J shed 8 bases, and the junction held 10 bases outside the gene matches. Germline V lookup: CDR1 MNHNS, CDR2 SASEGT. The CDR3 here is CASSEFHRGKIGYTF. In DNA, the CDR3 is TGTGCCAGCAGTGAATTTCACAGGGGGAAGATAGGCTACACCTTC.

The chain couples TRBV5-4 to TRBJ1-1; the D gene is possibly TRBD1 (5 bases). Deletions cut 0 bases from V and 4 bases from J, with 13 bases between. Germline-derived CDR1 and CDR2 are SGHNT and YYREEE (reference sequence). The CDR3 spans 15 residues. The CDR3 spells CASSLAAGRGTEAFF. CDR3 nucleotide sequence: TGTGCCAGCAGCTTGGCGGCAGGGAGGGGCACTGAAGCTTTCTTT.